This paragraph covers one TCR beta chain sequence. No antigen is known for it. This entry belongs to a study of cytomegalovirus exposure and HLA in healthy donors. The study, taken as a whole, reports: The authors later found HLA-associated TCR beta chains more clonally expanded than equally common others. Reported results showed that the classifier diagnosed cytomegalovirus status with high specificity and sensitivity. Trimming of TCR beta V- and J-genes showed a link, identified in a later analysis, to a missense DCLRE1C variant.

PCR amplification relied on 60 Vbeta primers (plus 13 Jbeta primers). Clones were sequenced by immunoSEQ multiplex PCR, and TCRdb holds only the in-frame ones, with some missing. The table shows 100,000 or so clones, with approximately 80% occurring only once. The source is a man between 18 and 29 years old in good health and CMV-seronegative. Material for sequencing was PBMCs.

The CDR3 protein is CASSQGRLAGTRRETQYF. The CDR3 region has the DNA TGCGCCAGCAGCCAAGGAAGGTTGGCCGGGACTAGGCGAGAGACCCAGTACTTC. This chain links TRBV4-1 with TRBJ2-5; 8 bases map to TRBD2. Looked up from germline, CDR1 is MGHRA and CDR2 is YSYEKL. This CDR3 comprises 18 residues. Trimming at V came to 1 base and at J to 4 bases, leaving 14 bases not matched to a gene.